This T cell receptor beta chain was captured by sequencing in a study of shared clonotypes between healthy human individuals. Concerning this clone itself: Its antigen remains unidentified.

J lost 5 bases, V lost 8 bases, and 11 bases had no gene match. Germline V gene data show CDR1 as MDHEN and CDR2 as SYDVKM. This CDR3 is 15 amino acids long. Study-wide findings and caveats: Clonotype sharing levels among donors were expected to vary with sequencing depth.

Method: immunoSEQ multiplex PCR; TCRdb's copy keeps in-frame clones and lacks some. Here the sample spans under 1,100,000 clones, 70% to 80% being singletons. Sequenced sample: memory CD4+ T cells from PBMCs. Specified subset: CD45RA-negative fraction. This chain joins TRBV28 and TRBJ2-2; 7 bases map to TRBD1. The sequence was obtained from a young man in good health. Some clones in this sample may be carry-over from other donors' samples. CDR3: CASLSRGRNTGELFF. CDR3 nucleotides: TGTGCCAGCCTTTCAAGGGGGCGGAATACCGGGGAGCTGTTTTTT. Together with reference TRBV28 and TRBJ2-2, the CDR3 gives the full variable domain: DVKVTQSSRYLVKRTGEKVFLECVQDMDHENMFWYRQDPGLGLRLIYFSYDVKMKEKGDIPEGYSVSREKKERFSLILESASTNQTSMYLCASLSRGRNTGELFFGEGSRLTVL.